The clone carrying this TCR beta chain was seen more than once but under ten times. These data originate in a study of blood T cell repertoires in COVID-19. Overall study context: Some COVID-19 samples were acute and others convalescent; all came from the United States, Italy and Spain.

Authors' processing steps: Cell counts per sample came from amplifying reference gene primers. Assay: immunoSEQ multiplex PCR; the TCRdb copy retains only in-frame clones and omits some. Clonal size and the V and J genes are those of that table, whereas D and trimming came from the DNA. The sample has 85,000 to 100,000 clones; 81% are singletons. Trimming shortened V by 6 bases and J by 4 bases, and 18 bases separated the two germline ends. This CDR3 has 15 residues. Per the germline V gene, CDR1 is SNHLY and CDR2 is FYNNEI. Patients from Seattle were sampled longitudinally, starting during active infection.

The rearrangement joins TRBV2 to TRBJ1-2, with D hard to call. The TCR originated in a man older than 75 with COVID-19, enrolled during active disease. The sequencing input was peripheral blood. Here the CDR3 DNA reads TGTGCCAGCAGCGTTACCCTGACACAATCCTATGGCTACACCTTC. Its protein is CASSVTLTQSYGYTF.